This T cell receptor beta chain appears in the sequencing data of a study of memory CD4+ T cells and cytomegalovirus serostatus. About the research overall: Of the healthy Belgian adults, 9 were CMV seropositive and 20 to 30 seronegative.

Study results and limitations: A US-trained random forest predicted CMV serostatus with median AUC approximately 0.9. Of 150 to 200 reported CMV TCRbeta sequences, 60 to 85 were found in memory CD4+ repertoires. The CMV-associated TCR signature appears largely within the CD4+ memory repertoire.

The germline V gene has CDR1 LNHDA and CDR2 SQIVND (reference sequence). The CDR3 has 15 residues. J was trimmed by 4 bases and V by 4 bases; bases with no gene match: 8. Sequenced by immunoSEQ multiplex PCR; TCRdb stores in-frame clones only, minus some. This repertoire shows 50,000 or so clones, approximately 81% found once; its top ten account for more than 1%. The sort gate was single viable CD3+CD4+CD8-CD45RO+ cells for memory CD4+ T cells. A remark on this clone: Its antigen is as yet unknown.

The specimen sequenced was memory CD4+ T cells from blood. The sequence was collected from an adult in good health and CMV-seropositive. This rearrangement joins TRBV19 to TRBJ1-2; 8 bases align to TRBD1. The CDR3 DNA reads as TGTGCCAGTAGTACCCGGGACAGGATGGCCTATGGCTACACCTTC. Translation gives CASSTRDRMAYGYTF. Together with reference TRBV19 and TRBJ1-2, the CDR3 gives the full variable domain: DGGITQSPKYLFRKEGQNVTLSCEQNLNHDAMYWYRQDPGQGLRLIYYSQIVNDFQKGDIAEGYSVSREKKESFPLTVTSAQKNPTAFYLCASSTRDRMAYGYTFGSGTRLTVV.